Included here is one T cell receptor (beta chain) sequence, with context. Antigen: not known. TCRdb recomputed clones from the PCR reads via MiXCR. The table includes about 30,000 clones, more than 20% detected once. The data stem from a study of metastatic and nonmetastatic thyroid tumors. Study at large: Malignant thyroid and benign thyroid patients provided blood and tumor or nodule tissue whose repertoires were compared.

Study-wide findings and caveats: TCR beta diversity was reportedly significantly higher in malignant thyroid tumors than benign nodules, in blood and tumor.

V was pared by 1 base and J by 2 bases, with 12 bases between. The length of the CDR3 is 16 residues. Germline CDR1 SGHAT, CDR2 FQNNGV. Prior to thyroid surgery, none of the patients had received any treatment. The sequence was collected from a female donor with papillary thyroid cancer or a benign thyroid nodule (not recorded which). Some clones in this sample may be carry-over from other donors' samples. The chain recombines TRBV11-2 with TRBJ2-1; weak D call: TRBD2 (6 bases). Input material: blood. The CDR3 reads CASSLGLPGAYNEQFF. DNA of the CDR3: TGTGCCAGCAGCTTAGGACTTCCGGGAGCCTACAATGAGCAGTTCTTC.